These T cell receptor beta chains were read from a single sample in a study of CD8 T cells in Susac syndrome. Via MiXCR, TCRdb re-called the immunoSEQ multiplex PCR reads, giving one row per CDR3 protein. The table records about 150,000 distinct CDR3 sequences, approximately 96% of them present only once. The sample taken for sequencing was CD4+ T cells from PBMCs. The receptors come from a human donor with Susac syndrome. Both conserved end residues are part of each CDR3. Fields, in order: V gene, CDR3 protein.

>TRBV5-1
CASTDGIEIAKNIQYF
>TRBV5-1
CASCPPGQGGDGELFF
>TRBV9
CASSVGNGAYQPQHF
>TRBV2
CASRPGGNSYEQYF
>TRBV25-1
CASKVGGVIYNEQFF
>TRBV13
CASSFYRTSSYEQYF
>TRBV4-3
CASSQRGQRRPSYEQYF
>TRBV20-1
CSASPGANEQFF
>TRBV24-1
CATSDTPNNEQFF
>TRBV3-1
CASSRNRVSSEAFF
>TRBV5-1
CASSKGTGSHNEQFF
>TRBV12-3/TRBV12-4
CASSFAQGAQGSTEAFF
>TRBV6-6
CASSYSWAETQYF
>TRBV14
CASSQWRAEAFF
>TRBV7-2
CASSLVGRGDTEAFF
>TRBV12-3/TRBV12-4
CASRPTSGVNIQYF
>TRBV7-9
CASSPWGAEYGYTF
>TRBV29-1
CSVEPDTGELFF
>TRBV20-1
CSASDVPPYNEQFF
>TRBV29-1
CSVGRGTGTEAFF
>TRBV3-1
CASSQEVASTAAFF
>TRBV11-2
CASSRLGQGAVRGYTF
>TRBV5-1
CASSLGGRNTGELFF
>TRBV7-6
CASSARQGGDQPQHF